This record covers a single T cell receptor beta chain. The sample belongs to a study of blood T cell repertoires in COVID-19. Study-level information: Donors in the United States, Italy and Spain gave samples during acute or convalescent COVID-19.

The V end lost 0 bases, the J end lost 1 base, and 10 bases lay between the germline ends. The germline V gene has CDR1 LGHDT and CDR2 YNNKEL (reference sequence). CDR3 length equals 16 residues. How the authors handled the data: By means of reference gene primer amplification, nucleated cell counts were estimated. Data came from immunoSEQ multiplex PCR; TCRdb stores just in-frame clones and leaves some out. V, J and clone size derive from that table, while D and trimming were established from the DNA sequence. This sample has about 220,000 clones, with around 81% found just once. The receptor comes from a woman aged 70-85 years with acute or convalescent COVID-19. The rearrangement joins TRBV3-1 (or the pseudogene TRBV3-2) to TRBJ1-5; D is ambiguous. The sample was peripheral blood. The CDR3 region is CASSQDPGRSNQPQHF. CDR3 coding DNA: TGTGCCAGCAGCCAAGATCCCGGGAGAAGCAATCAGCCCCAGCATTTT.